The clone carrying this TCR beta chain was observed a single time. Antigen unknown. Generated by immunoSEQ multiplex PCR, the TCRdb table keeps only in-frame clones and is missing some. The sample consists of about 2.4 million clones, 90% to 95% of them appearing once. This CDR3 region has 14 residues. J lost 1 base, V lost 4 bases, and 2 bases had no gene match. Germline loops: CDR1 SGHNT, CDR2 YYREEE (reference sequence). This sample is drawn from a study of shared clonotypes between healthy human individuals. General study points: Larger estimated richness was generally recorded for naive subsets relative to memory subsets. About 5% of naive CD4 clonotypes were common to a few donors. Against clonotypes common to all four donors, non-shared ones had lower generation probabilities.

The genes are TRBV5-4 and TRBJ2-7; 10 nucleotides agree with TRBD2. The clonotype comes from a man aged 18 to 29 in good health. Some clones in this sample may be carry-over from other donors' samples. Sequenced sample: naive CD4+ T cells from PBMCs. Subset in this sample: CD45RA+ positively selected. CDR3 sequence (DNA): TGTGCCAGCAGCAGTAGCGGGGGGTCCTACGAGCAGTACTTC. Translation: CASSSSGGSYEQYF.